The 5 T cell receptor beta chains given below trace back to one sample, sequenced in a study of PD-1 blockade in classical Hodgkin lymphoma. Libraries were prepared by immunoSEQ multiplex PCR; TCRdb keeps only in-frame clonotypes and omits some of them. The table lists about 94,000 clones, approximately 92% of them singletons. Every patient experienced relapse after autologous stem cell transplantation, and brentuximab vedotin exposure varied. Sample: peripheral blood mononuclear cells (PBMCs), taken before the second cycle of nivolumab. The receptor source for this set is a human donor with classical Hodgkin lymphoma.

The gene calls are TRBV5-6 and TRBJ1-2; 11 bases align to TRBD1. The V and J ends lost 0 bases and 4 bases, in that order; junction bases with no gene match: 5. The V gene's germline CDR1 is SGHDT and CDR2 YYEEEE. This CDR3 has 16 residues. CDR3 nucleotides: TGTGCCAGCAGCTTGGGGGACAGGGGGGACCTCTATGGCTACACCTTC. It codes for CASSLGDRGDLYGYTF.

Only a few counts were recorded for this clone. V usage is TRBV9 and J usage is TRBJ2-2; D unclear. CDR1 and CDR2 from the germline V gene are SGDLS and YYNGEE. V lost 0 bases and J lost 3, with 9 bases in between. There are 15 residues in the CDR3. This CDR3 is CASSVDLLDTGELFF. The CDR3 coding sequence is TGTGCCAGCAGCGTAGATTTGTTGGACACCGGGGAGCTGTTTTTT.

The rearrangement joins TRBV28 to TRBJ1-2; a weak D match, TRBD1 (5 bases). The CDR3 has 18 amino acids. Germline V gene sequence: CDR1 MDHEN, CDR2 SYDVKM. Trimming removed 3 bases from V and 3 bases from J, with 23 bases in between. Here the CDR3 DNA reads TGTGCCAGCAGTTTGTTAGGTGGCTGGGACGAAAGTTACTATGGCTACACCTTC. Amino acids: CASSLLGGWDESYYGYTF.

The V and J genes are TRBV28 and TRBJ1-4; the D gene is possibly TRBD1 (6 bases). The CDR3 has 15 amino acids. CDR1 MDHEN and CDR2 SYDVKM come from the germline V gene. Trimming stripped 4 bases from V and 4 bases from J, with 13 bases between. CDR3 in amino acids: CASSYTDRINEKLFF. The CDR3 bases are TGTGCCAGCAGTTACACCGACAGGATTAATGAAAAACTGTTTTTT.

This clone occurred a few times. The V and J genes are TRBV10-3 and TRBJ1-5; no firm D call. The CDR3 totals 12 residues. CDR1 ENHRY and CDR2 SYGVKD come from the germline V gene. Deletions cut 2 bases from V and 5 bases from J, with 4 bases between. The CDR3 sequence: CAISEPDQPQHF. As DNA, the CDR3 is TGTGCCATCAGTGAGCCGGATCAGCCCCAGCATTTT.